The 26 T cell receptor beta chains below were found in one sample sequenced in a study of Graves' ophthalmopathy and Graves' hyperthyroidism. The authors amplified TCR beta CDR3 regions, and they did so from RNA transcripts for repertoire sequencing. Investigators did first-round RT-PCR with HTBI primers, then second-round multiplex PCR. TCRdb processed the multiplex PCR reads anew with MiXCR; each CDR3 protein has one entry. The sample has approximately 540,000 distinct CDR3 sequences; roughly 39% are singletons. The sample was peripheral blood or thyroid tissue (not recorded which). The receptors were gathered from an adult man with Graves' hyperthyroidism.

This clonotype was seen ten or more times. This sequence joins TRBV5-4 and TRBJ2-5; tentative D call: TRBD1 (5 bases). Trimming removed 0 bases at V and 3 bases at J, with 9 bases between. CDR1 is SGHNT and CDR2 is YYREEE in the germline V gene (reference sequence). This CDR3 region has 14 residues. The CDR3 DNA reads as TGTGCCAGCAGCTTGGTCGGCAGGGAAGAGACCCAGTACTTC. Translation gives CASSLVGREETQYF.

Many counts were recorded for this clonotype. The chain is built from TRBV6-5 and TRBJ2-7, with D tentatively TRBD2 (5 bases). The V and J ends lost 10 bases and 4 bases respectively, with 17 bases between them. This CDR3 has 13 residues. Per the germline V gene, CDR1 is MNHEY and CDR2 is SVGAGI. Written as DNA, the CDR3 is TGTGCCACTAAAACGGCTAGCAGTTACGAGCAGTACTTC. This codes for CATKTASSYEQYF.

As regards this clonotype: A junction end diverges from the germline sequence, so it may reflect a read error. The chain uses TRBV7-9 and TRBJ1-1; D perhaps matches TRBD1 (5 bases). This CDR3 is 14 amino acids long. Germline loops: CDR1 SEHNR, CDR2 FQNEAQ (reference sequence). CDR3 in DNA: TGTGCCGGCAGCCCGCGTACAGGAAACACTGAAGCTTTCTTT. Translated, it gives CAGSPRTGNTEAFF.

The chain links TRBV7-9 to TRBJ1-1, with a weak D call TRBD1 (5 bases). The CDR3 extends over 12 amino acids. Germline V gene data show CDR1 as SEHNR and CDR2 as FQNEAQ (reference sequence). The V end was cut by 5 bases, the J end by 6 bases, with 10 bases between. CDR3 protein: CASSRDAPEAFF. The CDR3 DNA sequence: TGTGCCAGCAGCCGGGACGCCCCTGAAGCTTTCTTT.

This clonotype was counted many times. The gene calls are TRBV20-1 and TRBJ1-5, with D tentatively TRBD1 (5 bases). Per germline, CDR1 DFQATT and CDR2 SNEGSKA (reference sequence). CDR3 length: 14 residues. V was trimmed by 2 bases and J by 4 bases, leaving 12 bases between them. CDR3 DNA: TGCAGTGCTAGAAACCGGGACGGGAATCAGCCCCAGCATTTT. Its translation: CSARNRDGNQPQHF.

The rearrangement uses TRBV7-6 and TRBJ1-1; unclear D gene. Germline-derived CDR1 and CDR2 are SGHVS and FNYEAQ. Trimming took off 0 bases at V and 0 bases at J, with 8 bases between the two ends. The CDR3 consists of 15 residues. CDR3 loop: CASSLAGQMNTEAFF. CDR3 DNA sequence: TGTGCCAGCAGCTTAGCTGGGCAGATGAACACTGAAGCTTTCTTT.

The rearrangement joins TRBV6-5 to TRBJ1-2; 8 bases map to TRBD1. V lost 6 bases to trimming and J lost 4 bases; unmatched junction nucleotides: 10. The CDR3 consists of 15 residues. Germline CDR1 and CDR2: MNHEY and SVGAGI. The chain's CDR3 is CASSLDRAGTYGYTF. In DNA form, the CDR3 reads TGTGCCAGCAGCTTGGACAGGGCCGGGACCTATGGCTACACCTTC.

CDR3 coding DNA: TGCAGTGCTAGAGATTTCAGGGGCAATCAGCCCCAGCATTTT. Its protein product is CSARDFRGNQPQHF. The chain recombines TRBV20-1 with TRBJ1-5; a weak D match, TRBD1 (5 bases). The V end was cut by 0 bases, the J end by 2 bases, with 8 bases between. Germline V gives CDR1 DFQATT, CDR2 SNEGSKA (reference sequence). The CDR3 loop spans 14 amino acids.

The chain combines TRBV28 with TRBJ1-5; D is unclear. The CDR3 is made up of 17 amino acids. Trimming left V 3 bases short and J 6 bases short, with 21 bases between. CDR1 and CDR2 from the germline V gene are MDHEN and SYDVKM. The CDR3 spells CASSFPPSRQRGQPQHF. The CDR3 DNA is TGTGCCAGCAGTTTCCCCCCCTCTCGACAACGGGGTCAGCCCCAGCATTTT.

The V call is TRBV29-1, the J call TRBJ2-7; 8 bases align to TRBD1. J gave up 0 bases and V 7 bases, and 8 bases lay outside the gene matches. The CDR3 runs 14 residues. CDR1 and CDR2 (germline): SQVTM, ANQGSEA. CDR3 DNA: TGCAGCGCCCCCACAGGGGGGATCTCCTACGAGCAGTACTTC. Amino acids: CSAPTGGISYEQYF.

As to this clonotype: This may come from a read error, since a much larger clone is one base off. This chain connects TRBV6-6 to TRBJ1-1; D call uncertain. The CDR3 contains 11 residues. Germline V gene data show CDR1 as MNHNY and CDR2 as SVGAGI (reference sequence). For the CDR3, the DNA is TGTGCCGGCAGTTCCCCAAGGGCGGCTTTCTTT. This codes for CAGSSPRAAFF.

The rearrangement links TRBV7-9 to TRBJ2-7; 9 nucleotides align to TRBD1. CDR1 is SEHNR and CDR2 is FQNEAQ in the germline V gene (reference sequence). J was trimmed by 2 bases and V by 3 bases; bases with no gene match: 11. CDR3 length: 17 amino acids. CDR3 residues: CASSLRPQRQGAYEQYF. Written as DNA, the CDR3 is TGTGCCAGCAGCTTGAGGCCACAAAGACAGGGGGCCTACGAGCAGTACTTC.

The chain couples TRBV10-3 to TRBJ1-6; D might be TRBD1 (5 bases). The V gene lost 4 bases and the J gene lost 15 bases, with 19 bases spanning the gap. Per germline, CDR1 ENHRY and CDR2 SYGVKD. This CDR3 is built from 14 residues. CDR3 protein: CAISVGLSEERLHF. The CDR3 nucleotides read TGTGCCATCAGTGTGGGACTGAGCGAAGAGCGCCTCCACTTT.

In the case of this clonotype: Germline is not matched at one junction end, which may reflect a read error. This chain joins TRBV7-6 and TRBJ2-7, with 8 nucleotides matching TRBD2. The CDR3 covers 15 residues. CDR1 and CDR2 from the germline V gene are SGHVS and FNYEAQ. This CDR3 is CASSLESGGSYERYF. The CDR3 DNA sequence: TGTGCCAGCAGCTTGGAATCGGGGGGGTCCTACGAGCGGTACTTC.

This clonotype was seen at least ten times. The chain links TRBV9 to TRBJ2-7, with 9 bases fitting TRBD2. The V and J ends lost 4 bases and 4 bases, in that order; junction bases with no gene match: 3. Per the germline V gene, CDR1 is SGDLS and CDR2 is YYNGEE. This CDR3 is built from 13 residues. The DNA of the CDR3 is TGTGCCAGCAGCAAAGCGGGAGGTTACGAGCAGTACTTC. It encodes CASSKAGGYEQYF.

This clonotype appeared many times. This chain connects TRBV7-9 to TRBJ1-1; D gene ambiguous. Germline CDR1 SEHNR, CDR2 FQNEAQ (reference sequence). The CDR3 length is 14 residues. Trimming took 5 bases from V and 5 from J, leaving 15 bases between them. The CDR3 DNA is TGTGCCAGCAGCCGCATCGGGGTAGATACTGAAGCTTTCTTT. Residues: CASSRIGVDTEAFF.

A few counts support this clonotype. The germline gene is not matched at one end of the junction; a read error may be the cause. This chain connects TRBV10-3 to TRBJ1-4; tentatively, D is TRBD1 (6 bases). The CDR3 is 16 amino acids. Germline CDR1 ENHRY, CDR2 SYGVKD. CDR3 loop: CASSEVSGQRKEKLFF. CDR3 DNA: TGTGCCAGCAGTGAAGTGTCCGGACAGCGAAAAGAAAAACTGTTTTTT.

The chain couples TRBV11-2 to TRBJ2-7, with unresolved D. The CDR3 contains 14 residues. Germline V gives CDR1 SGHAT, CDR2 FQNNGV. Trimming removed 0 bases from V and 7 bases from J, with 13 bases in between. In DNA form, the CDR3 reads TGTGCCAGCAGCTTAGACGGCCCTCAGTATGAGCAGTACTTC. This sequence encodes CASSLDGPQYEQYF.

A single count supports this clonotype. The chain is built from TRBV10-3 and TRBJ1-1; 12 nucleotides match TRBD1. Germline CDR1 reads ENHRY; CDR2 reads SYGVKD. This CDR3 is built from 15 residues. V lost 6 bases to trimming and J lost 4 bases; unmatched junction nucleotides: 6. This CDR3 reads CAIRRGDRGPTEAFF. DNA of the CDR3: TGTGCCATCAGGCGGGGGGACAGGGGGCCCACTGAAGCTTTCTTT.

The chain couples TRBV10-3 to TRBJ2-2, with a tentative D call TRBD1 (5 bases). V was shortened by 0 bases and J by 8 bases, with 7 bases between the two germline ends. This CDR3 is built from 13 residues. Per germline, CDR1 ENHRY and CDR2 SYGVKD. In DNA, the CDR3 is TGTGCCATCAGTGAGTCAAGGACAGGGGAGCTGTTTTTT. Residues: CAISESRTGELFF.

Ten or more counts support this clonotype. J is TRBJ1-3 and V is TRBV9; D call uncertain. Germline assignment: CDR1 SGDLS and CDR2 YYNGEE. Trimming pared 2 bases from V and 0 bases from J, leaving 3 bases between. This CDR3 has 13 amino acids. CDR3 sequence reads: CASSVNSGNTIYF. The CDR3 coding sequence is TGTGCCAGCAGCGTGAACTCTGGAAACACCATATATTTT.

Points on this clonotype: Given a much more abundant clone one base away, this may be a read error. V gene TRBV7-8 combines with J gene TRBJ2-7; no definite D call. The germline CDR1 and CDR2 sequences are SGHVS and FQNEAQ. This CDR3 contains 15 residues. Trimming took off 5 bases at V and 2 bases at J, with 16 bases between the two ends. CDR3 coding DNA: TGTGCCAGCAGCCAAGCCAACAGTGCTACCTACGAGCAGTACTTC. It codes for CASSQANSATYEQYF.

As regards this clonotype: One end of the junction is discordant with germline, which a read error may explain. The V call is TRBV29-1, the J call TRBJ1-4; 9 positions match TRBD1. The CDR3 runs to 10 residues. CDR1 and CDR2 (germline): SQVTM, ANQGSEA. CDR3 sequence (DNA): TGCAGCGTAAGGGACAGGGCGCGAATTTTT. Translating gives CSVRDRARIF.

Many counts were recorded for this clonotype. This chain links TRBV7-9 with TRBJ2-2; no clear D gene. Looked up from germline, CDR1 is SEHNR and CDR2 is FQNEAQ (reference sequence). Trimming left V 2 bases short and J 1 base short, with 8 bases between. The CDR3 length is 15 residues. The CDR3 region is CASSLITVNTGELFF. CDR3 DNA: TGTGCCAGCAGCTTAATTACGGTGAACACCGGGGAGCTGTTTTTT.

The chain is built from TRBV19 and TRBJ1-1; D remains ambiguous. V dropped 5 bases and J dropped 6 bases, with 28 bases sitting between them. The CDR3 length is 18 residues. Germline V lookup: CDR1 LNHDA, CDR2 SQIVND (reference sequence). The CDR3 reads CASSVEVPTRDFVPEAFF. CDR3 coding DNA: TGTGCCAGTAGTGTGGAAGTTCCTACGAGGGATTTTGTACCTGAAGCTTTCTTT.

This clonotype was seen ten or more times. V is TRBV10-1 and J is TRBJ1-1, with D possibly matching TRBD1 (6 bases). Trimming took off 3 bases at V and 4 bases at J, with 9 bases between the two ends. The CDR3 loop spans 13 amino acids. CDR1 WNHNN and CDR2 SYGVQD come from the germline V gene (reference sequence). The CDR3 region has the DNA TGCGCCAGCAGTGATGGGGGCGGCACTGAAGCTTTCTTT. It codes for CASSDGGGTEAFF.